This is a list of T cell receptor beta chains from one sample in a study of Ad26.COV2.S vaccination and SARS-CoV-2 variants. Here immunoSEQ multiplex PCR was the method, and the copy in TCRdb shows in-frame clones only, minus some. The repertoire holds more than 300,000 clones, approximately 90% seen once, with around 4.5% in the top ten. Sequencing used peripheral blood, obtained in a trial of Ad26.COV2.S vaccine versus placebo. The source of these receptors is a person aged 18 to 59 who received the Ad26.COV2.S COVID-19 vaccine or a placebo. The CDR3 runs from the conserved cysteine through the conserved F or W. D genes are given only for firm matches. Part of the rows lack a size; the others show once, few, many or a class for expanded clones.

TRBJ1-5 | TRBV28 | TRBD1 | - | TGTGCCAGTATAGAATCGGGACAGGGCTATCAGCCCCAGCATTTT | CASIESGQGYQPQHF
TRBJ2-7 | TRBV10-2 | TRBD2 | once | TGCGCCAGCAGTGAGTCGTCTAGCGGGATTAACGAGCAGTACTTC | CASSESSSGINEQYF
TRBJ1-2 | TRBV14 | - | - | TGTGCCAGCAGCCAAGATTTGGAGGGCTTCTATGGCTACACCTTC | CASSQDLEGFYGYTF
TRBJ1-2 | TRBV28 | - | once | TGTGCCAGCAGTCCCGGTGATTACTATGGCTACACCTTC | CASSPGDYYGYTF
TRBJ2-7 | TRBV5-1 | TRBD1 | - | TGCGCCAGCAGCCCTATACCGGACAGGGCAACCTACGAGCAGTACTTC | CASSPIPDRATYEQYF
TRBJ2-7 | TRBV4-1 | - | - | TGCGCCAGCAGCCGACGCACAGGGATTCTTTACGAGCAGTACTTC | CASSRRTGILYEQYF
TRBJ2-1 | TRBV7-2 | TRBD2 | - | TGTGCCAGCAGCCCCTCAGGGCTAGCGGGAGACAATGAGCAGTTCTTC | CASSPSGLAGDNEQFF
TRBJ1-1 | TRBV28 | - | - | TGTGCCAGCAGTTCGGGGCCGGGGAACACTGAAGCTTTCTTT | CASSSGPGNTEAFF
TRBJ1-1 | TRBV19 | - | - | TGTGCCATTCGGGGACACACTGAAGCTTTCTTT | CAIRGHTEAFF
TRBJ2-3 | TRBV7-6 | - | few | TGTGCCAGCAGCTTATCTTTCGCCACAGATACGCAGTATTTT | CASSLSFATDTQYF
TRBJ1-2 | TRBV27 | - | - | TGTGCCAGCAGTCTGACAGCCCGGGATGGCTACACCTTC | CASSLTARDGYTF
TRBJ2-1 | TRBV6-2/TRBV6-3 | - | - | TGTGCCAGCAGTTACGTGAGGGATTCCTACAATGAGCAGTTCTTC | CASSYVRDSYNEQFF
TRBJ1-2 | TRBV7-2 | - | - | TGTGCCAGCAGCTTAGCCTCATACGGCTACACCTTC | CASSLASYGYTF
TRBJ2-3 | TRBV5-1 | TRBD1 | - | TGCGCCAGCAGCTGGCCCGGGACAGAGGTGGAAAGGGACACGCAGTATTTT | CASSWPGTEVERDTQYF